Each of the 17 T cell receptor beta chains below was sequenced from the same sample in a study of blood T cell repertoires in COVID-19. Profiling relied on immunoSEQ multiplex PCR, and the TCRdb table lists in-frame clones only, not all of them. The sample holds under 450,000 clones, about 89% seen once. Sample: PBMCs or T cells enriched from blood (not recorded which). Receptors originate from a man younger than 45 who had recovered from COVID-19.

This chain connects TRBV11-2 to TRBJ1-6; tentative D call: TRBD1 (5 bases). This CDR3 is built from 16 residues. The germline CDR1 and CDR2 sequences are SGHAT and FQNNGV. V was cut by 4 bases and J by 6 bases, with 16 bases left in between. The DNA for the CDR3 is TGTGCCAGCAGCTCCGGCCGGGGGTCGGGTAATTCACCCCTCCACTTT. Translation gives CASSSGRGSGNSPLHF.

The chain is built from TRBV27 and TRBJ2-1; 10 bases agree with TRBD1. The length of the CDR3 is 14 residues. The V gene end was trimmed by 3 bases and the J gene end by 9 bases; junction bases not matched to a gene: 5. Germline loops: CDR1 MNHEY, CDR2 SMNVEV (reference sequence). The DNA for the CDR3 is TGTGCCAGCAGTTTCCACGGGACAGGGGCTGAGCAGTTCTTC. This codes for CASSFHGTGAEQFF.

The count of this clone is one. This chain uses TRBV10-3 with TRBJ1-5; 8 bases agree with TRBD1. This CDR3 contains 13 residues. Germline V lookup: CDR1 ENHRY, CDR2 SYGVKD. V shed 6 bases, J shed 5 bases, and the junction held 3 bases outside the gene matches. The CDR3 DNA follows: TGTGCCATCAGGGAGACAGGGGATCAGCCCCAGCATTTT. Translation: CAIRETGDQPQHF.

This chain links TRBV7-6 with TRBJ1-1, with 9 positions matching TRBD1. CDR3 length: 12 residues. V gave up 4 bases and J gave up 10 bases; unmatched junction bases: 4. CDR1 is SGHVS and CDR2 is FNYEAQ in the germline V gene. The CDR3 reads CASSSGTGIAFF. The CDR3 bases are TGTGCCAGCAGCTCCGGGACAGGGATAGCTTTCTTT. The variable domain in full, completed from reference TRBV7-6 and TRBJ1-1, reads GAGVSQSPRYKVTKRGQDVALRCDPISGHVSLYWYRQALGQGPEFLTYFNYEAQQDKSGLPNDRFSAERPEGSISTLTIQRTEQRDSAMYRCASSSGTGIAFFGQGTRLTVV.

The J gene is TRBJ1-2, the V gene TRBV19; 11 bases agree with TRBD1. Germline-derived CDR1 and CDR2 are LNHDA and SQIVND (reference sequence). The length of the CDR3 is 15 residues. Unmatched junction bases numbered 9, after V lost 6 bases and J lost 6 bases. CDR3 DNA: TGTGCCAGTAGCGACCCTGGGGACAGGGGGGATGGCTACACCTTC. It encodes CASSDPGDRGDGYTF.

CDR3 amino acids: CASSRGQEGTEAFF. In nucleotides, the CDR3 is TGTGCCAGCAGCCGTGGACAGGAGGGAACTGAAGCTTTCTTT. The chain employs TRBV7-6 and TRBJ1-1, with TRBD1 matching over 7 bases. V lost 5 bases to trimming and J lost 5 bases; unmatched junction nucleotides: 8. The CDR3 is made up of 14 amino acids. Germline V CDR1 and CDR2: SGHVS, FNYEAQ. The whole variable domain, remainder taken from reference TRBV7-6 and TRBJ1-1, is GAGVSQSPRYKVTKRGQDVALRCDPISGHVSLYWYRQALGQGPEFLTYFNYEAQQDKSGLPNDRFSAERPEGSISTLTIQRTEQRDSAMYRCASSRGQEGTEAFFGQGTRLTVV.

This CDR3 is CASSQGRTSGSSTDTQYF. The CDR3 region has the DNA TGTGCCAGCAGCCAAGGGCGGACTAGCGGTTCTAGCACAGATACGCAGTATTTT. The rearrangement joins TRBV3-1 (or the pseudogene TRBV3-2) to TRBJ2-3, with TRBD2 matching over 10 bases. Germline CDR1 is LGHDT and CDR2 is YNNKEL (reference sequence). The CDR3 has 18 amino acids. V dropped 1 base and J dropped 0; count of bases not matched to a gene: 7.

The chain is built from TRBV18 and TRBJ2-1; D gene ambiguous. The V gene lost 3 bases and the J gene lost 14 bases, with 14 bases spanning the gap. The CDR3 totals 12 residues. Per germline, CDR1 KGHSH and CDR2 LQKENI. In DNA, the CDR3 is TGTGCCAGCTCACCTGACATCATTTATGAGTTCTTC. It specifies CASSPDIIYEFF.

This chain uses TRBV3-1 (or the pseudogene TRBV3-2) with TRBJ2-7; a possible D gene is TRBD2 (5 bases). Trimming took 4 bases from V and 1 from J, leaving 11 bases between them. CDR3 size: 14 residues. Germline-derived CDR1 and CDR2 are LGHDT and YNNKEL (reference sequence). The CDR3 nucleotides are TGTGCCAGCAGCCGGCGTAGCGATTCCTACGAGCAGTACTTC. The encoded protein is CASSRRSDSYEQYF.

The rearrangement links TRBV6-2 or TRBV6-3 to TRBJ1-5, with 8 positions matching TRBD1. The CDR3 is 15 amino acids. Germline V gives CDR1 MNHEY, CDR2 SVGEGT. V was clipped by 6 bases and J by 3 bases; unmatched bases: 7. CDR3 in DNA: TGTGCCAGCAGCCCCGGGACAGGACCCAATCAGCCCCAGCATTTT. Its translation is CASSPGTGPNQPQHF.

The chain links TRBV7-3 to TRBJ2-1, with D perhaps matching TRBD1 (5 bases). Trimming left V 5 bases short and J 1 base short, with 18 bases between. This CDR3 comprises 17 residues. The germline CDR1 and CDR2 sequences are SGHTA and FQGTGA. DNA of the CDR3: TGTGCCAGCAGCACCGGGTGGGGCCCCGGGTCCTACAATGAGCAGTTCTTC. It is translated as CASSTGWGPGSYNEQFF.

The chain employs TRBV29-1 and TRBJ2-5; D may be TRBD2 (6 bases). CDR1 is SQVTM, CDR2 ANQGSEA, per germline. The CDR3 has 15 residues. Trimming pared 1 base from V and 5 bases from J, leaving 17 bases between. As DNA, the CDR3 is TGCAGCGTTGAAGTTGGAGGGGCATGGGGCGAGACCCAGTACTTC. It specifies CSVEVGGAWGETQYF. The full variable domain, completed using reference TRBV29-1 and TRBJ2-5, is SAVISQKPSRDICQRGTSLTIQCQVDSQVTMMFWYRQQPGQSLTLIATANQGSEATYESGFVIDKFPISRPNLTFSTLTVSNMSPEDSSIYLCSVEVGGAWGETQYFGPGTRLLVL.

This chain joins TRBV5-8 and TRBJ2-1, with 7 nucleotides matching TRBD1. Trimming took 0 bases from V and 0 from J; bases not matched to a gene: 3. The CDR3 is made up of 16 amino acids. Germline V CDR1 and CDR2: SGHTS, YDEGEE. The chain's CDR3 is CASSLARGSSYNEQFF. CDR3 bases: TGTGCCAGCAGCTTGGCCAGGGGGAGCTCCTACAATGAGCAGTTCTTC. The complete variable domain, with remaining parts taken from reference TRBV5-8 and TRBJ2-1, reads EAGVTQSPTHLIKTRGQQATLRCSPISGHTSVYWYQQALGLGLQFLLWYDEGEERNRGNFPPRFSGRQFPNYSSELNVNALELEDSALYLCASSLARGSSYNEQFFGPGTRLTVL.

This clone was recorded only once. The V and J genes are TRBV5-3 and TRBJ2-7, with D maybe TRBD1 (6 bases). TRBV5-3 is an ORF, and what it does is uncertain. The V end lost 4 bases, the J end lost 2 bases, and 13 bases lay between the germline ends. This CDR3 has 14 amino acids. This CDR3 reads CARSRRQDPYEQYF. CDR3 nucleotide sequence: TGTGCCAGAAGCCGCCGACAGGATCCCTACGAGCAGTACTTC.

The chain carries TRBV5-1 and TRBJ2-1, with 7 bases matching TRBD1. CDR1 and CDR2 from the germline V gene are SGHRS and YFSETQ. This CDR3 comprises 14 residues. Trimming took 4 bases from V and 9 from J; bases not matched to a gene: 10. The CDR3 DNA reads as TGCGCCAGCAGCCCCCGGACAGGATCTGGTGAGCAGTTCTTC. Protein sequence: CASSPRTGSGEQFF. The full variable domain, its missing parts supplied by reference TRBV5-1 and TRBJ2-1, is KAGVTQTPRYLIKTRGQQVTLSCSPISGHRSVSWYQQTPGQGLQFLFEYFSETQRNKGNFPGRFSGRQFSNSRSEMNVSTLELGDSALYLCASSPRTGSGEQFFGPGTRLTVL.

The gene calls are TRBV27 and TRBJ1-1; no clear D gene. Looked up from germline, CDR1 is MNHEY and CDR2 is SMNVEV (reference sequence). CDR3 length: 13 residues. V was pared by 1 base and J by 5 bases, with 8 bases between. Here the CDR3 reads CASSLWPGTEAFF. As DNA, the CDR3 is TGTGCCAGCAGTTTATGGCCGGGGACTGAAGCTTTCTTT.

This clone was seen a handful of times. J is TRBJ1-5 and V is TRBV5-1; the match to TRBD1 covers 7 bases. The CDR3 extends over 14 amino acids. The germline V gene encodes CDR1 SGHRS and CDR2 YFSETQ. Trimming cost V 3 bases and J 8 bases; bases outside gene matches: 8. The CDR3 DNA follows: TGCGCCAGCAGCTCGGGACAGCCGTCCGAGCCCCAGCATTTT. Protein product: CASSSGQPSEPQHF.